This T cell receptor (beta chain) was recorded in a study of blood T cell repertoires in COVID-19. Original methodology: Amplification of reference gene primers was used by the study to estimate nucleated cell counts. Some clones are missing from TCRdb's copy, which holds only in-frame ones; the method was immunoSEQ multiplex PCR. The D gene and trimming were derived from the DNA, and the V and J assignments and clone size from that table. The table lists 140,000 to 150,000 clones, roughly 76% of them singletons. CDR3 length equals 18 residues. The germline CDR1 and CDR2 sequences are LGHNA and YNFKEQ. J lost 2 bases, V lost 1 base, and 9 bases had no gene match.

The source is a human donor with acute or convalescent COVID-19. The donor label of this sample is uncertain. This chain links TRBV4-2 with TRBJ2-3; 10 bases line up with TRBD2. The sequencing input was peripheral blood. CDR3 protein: CASSQATSGEPHTDTQYF. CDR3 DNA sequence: TGTGCCAGCAGCCAAGCAACTAGCGGGGAACCTCACACAGATACGCAGTATTTT.